These T cell receptor beta chains were read from a single sample in a study of CD8 T cells in ankylosing spondylitis. In TCRdb, the 5' RACE reads were re-called with MiXCR into one record per CDR3 protein. The sample lists some 130,000 distinct CDR3 sequences; approximately 13% were seen once. Input material: blood, either unsorted or a sorted T cell fraction (not recorded which). The receptors shown here come from a female donor with ankylosing spondylitis or in good health (not recorded which). CDR3s include the opening cysteine and the closing phenylalanine or tryptophan. The D gene is left open where the match is weak. The size entry is marked missing in some rows and otherwise reads once, few, many or a size class.

V	J	D	size	CDR3	DNA
TRBV3-1	TRBJ2-7	TRBD2	.	CASSQEGLAGPYEQYF	TGTGCCAGCAGCCAAGAGGGACTAGCGGGACCCTACGAGCAGTACTTC
TRBV12-3/TRBV12-4	TRBJ2-7	TRBD2	many	CASSYLAGTYEQYF	TGTGCCAGCAGTTACCTAGCGGGTACCTACGAGCAGTACTTC
TRBV11-3	TRBJ2-2	TRBD2	.	CASSQGSSGKNTGELFF	TGTGCCAGCAGCCAAGGCTCTAGCGGGAAAAACACCGGGGAGCTGTTTTTT
TRBV20-1	TRBJ2-7	.	.	CSASTTARTYEQYF	TGCAGTGCTAGTACCACCGCTAGGACCTACGAGCAGTACTTC
TRBV7-9	TRBJ2-1	TRBD2	many	CASSTKRDGEQFF	TGTGCCAGCAGCACGAAGCGGGATGGAGAGCAGTTCTTC
TRBV15	TRBJ2-2	.	many	CATSRGTEGIRELFF	TGTGCCACCAGCAGAGGGACAGAAGGTATCAGGGAGCTGTTTTTT
TRBV7-9	TRBJ2-4	.	.	CASSYQRGAKNIQYF	TGTGCCAGCAGCTACCAACGGGGAGCCAAAAACATTCAGTACTTC
TRBV20-1	TRBJ2-5	.	.	CSARDRAPSPGETQYF	TGCAGTGCTAGAGATAGGGCACCAAGCCCTGGCGAGACCCAGTACTTC
TRBV12-3/TRBV12-4	TRBJ2-1	.	.	CASSLLEQFF	TGTGCCAGCAGTTTACTTGAGCAGTTCTTC
TRBV29-1	TRBJ1-1	TRBD1	many	CSARDRVGTEAFF	TGCAGCGCCCGCGACAGGGTCGGGACTGAAGCTTTCTTT
TRBV12-3/TRBV12-4	TRBJ1-6	TRBD1	many	CASRGRGESPLHF	TGTGCCAGCAGGGGCAGGGGGGAGTCACCCCTCCACTTT
TRBV4-2	TRBJ1-6	.	few	CASSLQGNNSPLHF	TGTGCCAGCAGCCTCCAGGGGAATAATTCACCCCTCCACTTT
TRBV7-9	TRBJ2-7	.	.	CASTSSKYYEQYF	TGTGCCAGCACCAGCTCGAAGTACTACGAGCAGTACTTC
TRBV7-8	TRBJ2-7	.	many	CASSPDNEQYF	TGTGCCAGCAGCCCGGACAACGAGCAGTACTTC
TRBV28	TRBJ2-3	TRBD1	.	CASSKSGQGSDTQYF	TGTGCCAGCAGTAAGTCGGGACAGGGTTCAGATACGCAGTATTTT
TRBV5-1	TRBJ1-4	.	.	CASSGTGLGGNEKLFF	TGCGCCAGCAGCGGTACAGGGCTGGGCGGTAATGAAAAACTGTTTTTT
TRBV5-1	TRBJ2-1	TRBD2	few	CASSPSTSASYNEQFF	TGCGCCAGCAGCCCAAGCACTAGCGCCTCCTACAATGAGCAGTTCTTC
TRBV29-1	TRBJ2-5	TRBD1	many	CSVHRDRGMRTQYF	TGCAGCGTTCACCGGGACAGGGGTATGAGAACCCAGTACTTC
TRBV11-2	TRBJ2-7	.	.	CASSLEAQTVGQYF	TGTGCCAGCAGCTTAGAGGCGCAGACCGTAGGGCAGTACTTC
TRBV3-1	TRBJ2-2	TRBD2	many	CASSQTSEIGELFF	TGTGCCAGCAGCCAAACTAGCGAGATCGGGGAGCTGTTTTTT
TRBV12-3/TRBV12-4	TRBJ2-5	.	many	CASGASETQYF	TGTGCCAGCGGAGCCTCTGAGACCCAGTACTTC
TRBV29-1	TRBJ2-6	TRBD2	.	CSVDRMTSGISGANVLTF	TGCAGCGTTGATAGGATGACTAGCGGAATCTCTGGGGCCAACGTCCTGACTTTC
TRBV29-1	TRBJ1-2	.	many	CSVGDRSWDGYTF	TGCAGCGTTGGAGACAGGAGTTGGGACGGCTACACCTTC
TRBV6-5	TRBJ2-7	TRBD1	many	CASSYSPDRGPEQYF	TGTGCCAGCAGTTACTCCCCGGACAGGGGGCCCGAGCAGTACTTC